This T cell receptor (beta chain) was recorded in a study of CD8+CD57+ T cells in acquired aplastic anemia. Selection for sequencing was limited to patients who had shown CD8+CD57+ cell expansion by flow cytometry. CDR3 size: 16 residues. V lost 6 bases to trimming and J lost 4 bases; unmatched junction nucleotides: 11. Germline CDR1 and CDR2: LNHNV and YYDKDF (reference sequence). It was genomic DNA that served as the template for profiling TCR beta VDJ and CDR3. TCRdb ran MiXCR on the reads and lists one entry per CDR3 protein. The data hold 150,000 or so distinct CDR3 sequences, with roughly 43% observed a single time.

This clonotype was sampled from a human donor with aplastic anemia. Sequencing used sorted CD4+, CD8+, or CD8+CD57+ T cells (not recorded which) from PBMCs. The chain recombines TRBV15 with TRBJ2-7; 11 positions match TRBD2. CDR3 sequence reads: CATRGGASGGRYEQYF. In DNA form, the CDR3 reads TGTGCCACCAGAGGGGGGGCTAGCGGGGGGCGGTACGAGCAGTACTTC. Complete variable domain (other parts from reference TRBV15 and TRBJ2-7): DAMVIQNPRYQVTQFGKPVTLSCSQTLNHNVMYWYQQKSSQAPKLLFHYYDKDFNNEADTPDNFQSRRPNTSFCFLDIRSPGLGDTAMYLCATRGGASGGRYEQYFGPGTRLTVT.